Listed here are 15 T cell receptor beta chains from one sample, sequenced in a study of T cell repertoires in cytomegalovirus infection. TCRdb analysed the reads with MiXCR anew, one entry per CDR3 protein. Of around 440,000 distinct CDR3 sequences listed, around 11% are singletons. The specimen sequenced was PBMCs. Receptor source: a human donor in good health (CMV status not recorded). Some clones in this sample may be carry-over from other donors' samples.

This clonotype was seen many times. The rearrangement uses TRBV7-8 and TRBJ1-5; 8 bases fit TRBD1. Per the germline V gene, CDR1 is SGHVS and CDR2 is FQNEAQ. J gave up 4 bases and V 2 bases, and 4 bases lay outside the gene matches. The CDR3 extends over 15 amino acids. Here the CDR3 reads CASSLMDRANQPQHF. The CDR3 coding sequence is TGTGCCAGCAGCTTAATGGACAGGGCGAATCAGCCCCAGCATTTT.

The genes are TRBV27 and TRBJ2-7, with TRBD1 as a possible D gene (6 bases). From germline, CDR1 is MNHEY and CDR2 SMNVEV (reference sequence). V was shortened by 3 bases and J by 5 bases, with 11 bases between the two germline ends. The CDR3 has 13 amino acids. Here the CDR3 DNA reads TGTGCCAGCAGTTTTACAGGGAGACACGAGCAGTACTTC. Translation: CASSFTGRHEQYF.

Many counts were recorded for this clonotype. The rearrangement links TRBV4-1 to TRBJ1-1; TRBD1 is a possible D gene (6 bases). The V end was cut by 1 base, the J end by 1 base, with 10 bases between. Germline values: CDR1 MGHRA, CDR2 YSYEKL. The CDR3 has 15 amino acids. CDR3 residues: CASSQGGARNTEAFF. Here the CDR3 DNA reads TGCGCCAGCAGCCAAGGGGGGGCCAGGAACACTGAAGCTTTCTTT.

This clonotype was detected ten times or more. CDR3 nucleotide sequence: TGTGCCAGCAGATTACTCGCCCAGGGAAAAGGCTACACCTTC. The encoded protein is CASRLLAQGKGYTF. The J gene is TRBJ1-2, the V gene TRBV27, with a tentative D call TRBD1 (5 bases). Trimming stripped 6 bases from V and 8 bases from J, with 19 bases between. Germline V gene lookup returns CDR1 MNHEY and CDR2 SMNVEV (reference sequence). CDR3 length equals 14 residues.

This clonotype came up a few times. V usage is TRBV30 and J usage is TRBJ2-3; 8 nucleotides align to TRBD2. The CDR3 covers 15 residues. Germline V gives CDR1 GTSNPN, CDR2 SVGIG (reference sequence). V trimming: 2 bases; J trimming: 0 bases; junction bases outside the gene matches: 4. CDR3 in amino acids: CAWSPPSGSTDTQYF. CDR3 nucleotide sequence: TGTGCCTGGAGTCCTCCTAGCGGGAGCACAGATACGCAGTATTTT.

The chain's CDR3 is CASALAGAFNEQFF. The CDR3 bases are TGTGCCAGCGCCTTGGCGGGAGCGTTCAATGAGCAGTTCTTC. This chain joins TRBV28 and TRBJ2-1, with 7 bases fitting TRBD2. CDR3 length: 14 residues. The germline gives CDR1 MDHEN, CDR2 SYDVKM. J gave up 6 bases and V 8 bases, and 10 bases lay outside the gene matches.

J is TRBJ2-5 and V is TRBV6-5; D ambiguous. The CDR3 sequence is 15 residues long. Per the germline V gene, CDR1 is MNHEY and CDR2 is SVGAGI. Trimming removed 6 bases at V and 5 bases at J, with 19 bases between. The CDR3 sequence is CASRKTDPGDETQYF. The CDR3 region has the DNA TGTGCCAGCAGGAAAACGGACCCTGGGGATGAGACCCAGTACTTC.

The chain couples TRBV28 to TRBJ2-7; D possibly corresponds to TRBD2 (5 bases). The V end was cut by 5 bases, the J end by 4 bases, with 15 bases between. CDR3 length: 14 residues. Germline V CDR1 and CDR2: MDHEN, SYDVKM. The CDR3 coding sequence is TGTGCCAGCAGTCCAGCGGAGGTCCGTTACGAGCAGTACTTC. It specifies CASSPAEVRYEQYF.

V gene TRBV19 combines with J gene TRBJ1-1, with unresolved D. The CDR3 extends over 13 amino acids. Trimming stripped 6 bases from V and 8 bases from J, with 16 bases between. Germline CDR1 reads LNHDA; CDR2 reads SQIVND (reference sequence). Written as DNA, the CDR3 is TGTGCCAGTAGCCGCAGACGAAATACCGAAGCTTTCTTT. Its translation: CASSRRRNTEAFF.

This clonotype has a count of ten or more. The chain joins TRBV7-9 to TRBJ1-1, with D perhaps matching TRBD1 (6 bases). This CDR3 comprises 13 residues. Germline CDR1 SEHNR, CDR2 FQNEAQ (reference sequence). V was pared by 4 bases and J by 4 bases, with 10 bases between. CDR3 DNA: TGTGCCAGCAGCTCACCGGGGGCCACTGAAGCTTTCTTT. Protein: CASSSPGATEAFF.

This clonotype occurred many times. The chain is built from TRBV7-8 and TRBJ2-3; D not certain. The CDR3 has 14 amino acids. V was shortened by 4 bases and J by 0 bases, with 8 bases between the two germline ends. Germline CDR1 is SGHVS and CDR2 is FQNEAQ. The CDR3 loop reads CASSSSSSTDTQYF. The CDR3 DNA reads TGTGCCAGCAGCTCCTCCTCTAGCACAGATACGCAGTATTTT. Complete variable domain (other parts from reference TRBV7-8 and TRBJ2-3): GAGVSQSPRYKVAKRGQDVALRCDPISGHVSLFWYQQALGQGPEFLTYFQNEAQLDKSGLPSDRFFAERPEGSVSTLKIQRTQQEDSAVYLCASSSSSSTDTQYFGPGTRLTVL.

This clonotype was seen repeatedly, ten times or more. This rearrangement joins TRBV11-2 to TRBJ2-7, with TRBD1 matching over 7 bases. This CDR3 spans 16 amino acids. CDR1 and CDR2 from the germline V gene are SGHAT and FQNNGV. Unmatched junction bases numbered 11, after V lost 6 bases and J lost 0 bases. The CDR3 region is CASSPLPRGSSYEQYF. CDR3 in DNA: TGTGCCAGCAGTCCACTCCCCAGGGGGAGCTCCTACGAGCAGTACTTC.

At least ten counts were recorded for this clonotype. The chain recombines TRBV7-2 with TRBJ2-3, with TRBD2 identical over 10 bases. CDR1 and CDR2 from the germline V gene are SGHTA and FQGNSA. The CDR3 is 16 amino acids. J lost 6 bases, V lost 5 bases, and 11 bases had no gene match. This CDR3 is CASSRLWTSGGDTQYF. CDR3 DNA: TGTGCCAGCAGCAGACTCTGGACTAGCGGAGGGGATACGCAGTATTTT.

Notes on this clonotype: A much larger clone is a single base away; this may be a read error. J is TRBJ2-2 and V is TRBV3-1; D is possibly TRBD1 (5 bases). Germline CDR1 and CDR2: LGHDT and YNNKEL (reference sequence). V lost 0 bases and J 6 bases, leaving 8 bases between the germline ends. The CDR3 covers 14 residues. CDR3 DNA: TGTGCCAGCAGCCAAGAGTGGGGCTCCGGGGAGCTGTTTTTT. It yields the protein CASSQEWGSGELFF.

In its sample, this clonotype was seen a few times. This chain joins TRBV4-2 and TRBJ1-1, with D possibly TRBD1 on 5 matching bases. V was pared by 0 bases and J by 7 bases, with 15 bases between. Germline CDR1 reads LGHNA; CDR2 reads YNFKEQ. The CDR3 has 15 residues. This CDR3 is CASSQDHGRQFEAFF. The CDR3 DNA sequence: TGTGCCAGCAGCCAAGATCACGGCCGACAGTTTGAAGCTTTCTTT.